This T cell receptor (beta chain) comes out of a study of blood T cell repertoires in COVID-19. This CDR3 contains 11 residues. V was pared by 8 bases and J by 7 bases, with 11 bases between. Assay: immunoSEQ multiplex PCR; the TCRdb copy retains only in-frame clones and omits some. The data hold about 270,000 clones, with roughly 90% observed a single time. The sequence derives from a woman in her fifties or sixties who had recovered from COVID-19. This chain connects TRBV12-3 or TRBV12-4 to TRBJ1-1; D uncertain. Sequencing input: PBMCs or T cells enriched from blood (not recorded which). For the CDR3, the DNA is TGTGCCAGCCTCACTATATTTGAAGCTTTCTTT. Translation: CASLTIFEAFF.